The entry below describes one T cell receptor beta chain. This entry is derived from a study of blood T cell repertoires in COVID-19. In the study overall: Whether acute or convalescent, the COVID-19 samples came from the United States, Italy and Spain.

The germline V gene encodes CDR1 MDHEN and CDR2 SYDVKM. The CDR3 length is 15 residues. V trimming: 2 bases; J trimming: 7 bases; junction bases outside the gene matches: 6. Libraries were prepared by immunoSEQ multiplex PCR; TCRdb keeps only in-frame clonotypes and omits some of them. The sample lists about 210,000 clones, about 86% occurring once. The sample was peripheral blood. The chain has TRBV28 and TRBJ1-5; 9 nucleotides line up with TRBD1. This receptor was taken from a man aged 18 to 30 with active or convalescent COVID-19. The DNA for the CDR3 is TGTGCCAGCAGTTTACCCGGGACAGGGCGGCAGCCCCAGCATTTT. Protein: CASSLPGTGRQPQHF. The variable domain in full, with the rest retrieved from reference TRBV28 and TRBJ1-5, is DVKVTQSSRYLVKRTGEKVFLECVQDMDHENMFWYRQDPGLGLRLIYFSYDVKMKEKGDIPEGYSVSREKKERFSLILESASTNQTSMYLCASSLPGTGRQPQHFGDGTRLSIL.